This entry describes one T cell receptor (beta chain). The antigen is not known. V was clipped by 2 bases and J by 4 bases, with 9 bases between them. Germline CDR1 MGHRA, CDR2 YSYEKL. The CDR3 extends over 13 amino acids. The data were taken from a study of cytomegalovirus exposure and HLA in healthy donors. Study outcomes and limitations: Fewer N-insertions (relative to the approximately 670-donor mean) were reportedly seen in an Asian-associated ancestry cluster in a later analysis. The authors later found TCR association rates varying by HLA locus, with DRB1 most and HLA-C fewest.

Amplification used 60 Vbeta primers and 13 Jbeta primers. Method: immunoSEQ multiplex PCR; TCRdb's copy keeps in-frame clones and lacks some. Among about 130,000 clones listed, 70% to 85% were seen once. The chain has TRBV4-1 and TRBJ2-7; no firm D call. Material: PBMCs. This clonotype was sampled from a woman aged 18-29 years in good health and CMV-seropositive. The CDR3 DNA reads as TGCGCCAGCAGCCAACGACTTTTTTACGAGCAGTACTTC. The encoded protein is CASSQRLFYEQYF.